Below, 2 T cell receptor beta chains from the same sample are listed, as sequenced in a study of cytomegalovirus exposure and HLA in healthy donors. Primers: 60 Vbeta forward and 13 Jbeta reverse. The repertoire was sequenced with immunoSEQ multiplex PCR; TCRdb's copy has only in-frame clones and lacks some. Found here are about 33,000 clones; the top ten clones hold around 3.4%. Material: PBMCs. Every receptor here comes from a man in his forties in good health and CMV-seronegative.

The CDR3 DNA sequence: TGTGCCAGCAGTACAGGGATAGGCATGAACACTGAAGCTTTCTTT. Encoded protein: CASSTGIGMNTEAFF. The chain joins TRBV28 to TRBJ1-1, with D tentatively TRBD1 (6 bases). V was trimmed by 5 bases and J by 0 bases, leaving 13 bases between them. The CDR3 has 15 residues. The V gene's germline CDR1 is MDHEN and CDR2 SYDVKM. Based on the CDR3 plus reference TRBV28 and TRBJ1-1, the full variable domain is DVKVTQSSRYLVKRTGEKVFLECVQDMDHENMFWYRQDPGLGLRLIYFSYDVKMKEKGDIPEGYSVSREKKERFSLILESASTNQTSMYLCASSTGIGMNTEAFFGQGTRLTVV.

The chain links TRBV7-9 to TRBJ2-2; D possibly corresponds to TRBD1 (5 bases). V shed 2 bases and J shed 6 bases, with 10 bases lying between them. CDR3 length: 14 amino acids. Germline CDR1 is SEHNR and CDR2 is FQNEAQ (reference sequence). The CDR3 coding sequence is TGTGCCAGCAGCTTACAGGGTAACGCCGGGGAGCTGTTTTTT. Amino acids: CASSLQGNAGELFF.